This T cell receptor beta chain originates from a study of T-cell reconstitution after alpha-beta-depleted transplantation in children (dated by TCRdb to 2015 to 2016). Regarding the research as a whole: Using TCR repertoire profiling, the study quantitatively followed how T-cell immune reconstitution unfolded in children after TCRalphabeta/CD19-depleted allogeneic hematopoietic cell transplantation.

Library construction relied on PCR. This sample was sequenced with an Illumina HiSeq 2500. Molecular barcoding was employed in the preparation of TCR libraries, with unique molecular identifiers being used to normalize TCRbeta repertoire quantification. TCRdb handled the public reads itself, with Q25 trimming in fastp and clone calling in MiXCR, and kept productive beta chains. Each CDR3 protein appears once, grouped with its most common genes and DNA. This sample comprises about 480,000 distinct CDR3 sequences, approximately 13% of them detected only once. Roughly 5.4% of the sample lies in the top ten. In this sample, this clonotype turned up a few times. The specificity of this receptor is unknown. No much larger clone exists at a distance of one base, and base qualities are not known. Sequences DFQATT (CDR1) and SNEGSKA (CDR2) are obtained from the germline V gene (reference sequence). V loses 7 bases of germline sequence and J loses 9 bases, and the interval between the two ends is 22 bases. The CDR3 sequence holds 15 residues, the cysteine and phenylalanine included. Only CDR3 DNA is held: 45 bases, read in frame from base 1.

The sample in question was PBMCs from the stem cell graft donor, obtained from the stem cell graft. The chain was built from TRBV20-1 and TRBJ1-6; no D gene can be assigned with confidence. The clonotype was recovered from a human donor who donated a stem cell graft to a child with combined immunodeficiency. For the CDR3, the sequence is CSVEGGLESVSPLHF. The nucleotide sequence is given as TGCAGTGTTGAGGGAGGGCTCGAGTCGGTTTCACCCCTCCACTTT.